A selection of T cell receptor beta chains follows, all from one sample in a study of post-analysis software for immune sequencing data. TCRdb reprocessed the PCR reads with MiXCR, giving one entry per CDR3 protein. Found here are approximately 460,000 distinct CDR3 sequences, approximately 46% of them singletons; the top ten hold about an eighth. The sample was blood. These receptors all stem from a girl aged 10 to 17 with multiple sclerosis. CDR3s include the opening cysteine and the closing phenylalanine or tryptophan. D genes are given only for firm matches. The listing skips clone size in some rows; elsewhere it reads once, few, many or a size class.

TRBD1	TRBV4-3	.	TRBJ2-3	CASSQDGTGTFTDTQYF	TGCGCCAGCAGCCAAGACGGGACAGGGACTTTCACAGATACGCAGTATTTT
.	TRBV5-1	few	TRBJ2-7	CASSPSRAVYEQYF	TGCGCCAGCAGTCCTAGCCGGGCGGTTTACGAGCAGTACTTC
.	TRBV11-1	few	TRBJ2-1	CASSLVNGRYNEQFF	TGTGCCAGCAGCTTAGTTAACGGGAGATACAATGAGCAGTTCTTC
TRBD2	TRBV14	.	TRBJ2-7	CASSQDLELAGREQYF	TGTGCCAGCAGCCAAGATTTAGAACTAGCGGGGAGAGAGCAGTACTTC
.	TRBV11-2	.	TRBJ1-4	CASSSPGEKLFF	TGTGCCAGCAGTTCCCCGGGAGAAAAACTGTTTTTT
TRBD1	TRBV3-1	.	TRBJ2-1	CASSLTGADEQFF	TGTGCCAGCAGTCTGACAGGGGCAGATGAGCAGTTCTTC
.	TRBV5-1	.	TRBJ2-5	CASGPDSPKETQYF	TGCGCCAGCGGCCCGGACAGCCCGAAAGAGACCCAGTACTTC
TRBD2	TRBV11-2	.	TRBJ2-1	CASSLAPGTSGSSPYNEQFF	TGTGCCAGCAGCTTGGCCCCCGGGACTAGCGGGAGTTCTCCCTACAATGAGCAGTTCTTC
.	TRBV29-1	.	TRBJ2-1	CSGNWRGGYNEQFF	TGCAGCGGAAATTGGAGGGGGGGTTACAATGAGCAGTTCTTC
.	TRBV18	few	TRBJ1-2	CASSPGRPSNYGYTF	TGTGCCAGCTCACCGGGGAGGCCCTCCAACTATGGCTACACCTTC
TRBD1	TRBV4-1	many	TRBJ2-1	CASSQKHPGQGNDNEQFF	TGCGCCAGCAGCCAAAAACATCCGGGACAGGGGAACGACAATGAGCAGTTCTTC
TRBD2	TRBV12-3/TRBV12-4	.	TRBJ2-3	CASSRMRGLAGVLGTDAQYF	TGTGCCAGCAGTCGTATGAGGGGACTAGCGGGAGTACTGGGTACAGATGCGCAGTATTTT
TRBD1	TRBV20-1	.	TRBJ2-7	CSANRQGNIYEQYF	TGCAGTGCAAATAGACAGGGAAATATCTACGAGCAGTACTTC
.	TRBV14	.	TRBJ2-1	CASSLLGGISCNEQFF	TGTGCCAGCAGCCTCCTGGGCGGGATTTCTTGCAATGAGCAGTTCTTC
TRBD2	TRBV7-2	.	TRBJ2-2	CASSPSGMHTGGLFF	TGTGCCAGCAGCCCTAGCGGGATGCACACCGGGGGGCTGTTTTTT
.	TRBV20-1	.	TRBJ2-3	CSASRQALTDTQYF	TGCAGTGCTAGTCGGCAGGCCCTCACAGATACGCAGTATTTT
TRBD2	TRBV9	.	TRBJ2-7	CASSDTSGNSYEQYF	TGTGCCAGCAGCGATACTAGCGGCAACTCCTACGAGCAGTACTTC
.	TRBV6-1	few	TRBJ2-5	CASSARDTGTLETQYF	TGTGCCAGCAGTGCCCGGGACACCGGAACTTTGGAGACCCAGTACTTC
.	TRBV12-3/TRBV12-4	few	TRBJ1-5	CASTLFNQPQHF	TGTGCCAGCACCCTATTTAATCAGCCCCAGCATTTT
TRBD2	TRBV20-1	.	TRBJ2-5	CSAPHGSGSGGKETQYF	TGCAGTGCTCCCCACGGTAGCGGGAGTGGAGGGAAAGAGACCCAGTACTTC
TRBD2	TRBV5-1	.	TRBJ2-2	CASSLVFRTSGISGELFF	TGCGCCAGCAGCTTGGTCTTCAGGACTAGCGGGATCTCCGGGGAGCTGTTTTTT
TRBD2	TRBV7-9	.	TRBJ2-1	CASSKLAGSYNEQFF	TGTGCCAGCAGCAAACTAGCGGGCTCCTACAATGAGCAGTTCTTC
.	TRBV7-9	.	TRBJ2-1	CASSLEVVGHGAKQFF	TGTGCCAGCAGCTTAGAGGTTGTGGGTCACGGGGCCAAGCAGTTCTTC
.	TRBV12-3/TRBV12-4	.	TRBJ2-5	CASSFKGQLPQETQYF	TGTGCCAGCAGTTTTAAAGGACAGCTCCCCCAAGAGACCCAGTACTTC
TRBD1	TRBV12-3/TRBV12-4	few	TRBJ1-5	CASRPNRGTQPQHF	TGTGCCAGCAGGCCGAACAGGGGTACTCAGCCCCAGCATTTT
.	TRBV5-1	.	TRBJ1-1	CASSPGWGPEAFF	TGCGCCAGCAGCCCCGGGTGGGGCCCTGAAGCTTTCTTT
.	TRBV15	.	TRBJ2-6	CTTSRDGGSGANVLTF	TGTACCACCAGCAGAGATGGTGGATCTGGGGCCAACGTCCTGACTTTC
TRBD2	TRBV30	few	TRBJ2-7	CAWSRGGDLYEQYF	TGTGCCTGGAGTAGGGGAGGGGACCTATACGAGCAGTACTTC
TRBD2	TRBV12-3/TRBV12-4	.	TRBJ2-7	CASSLSGISYERYF	TGTGCCAGCAGTTTGAGCGGGATTAGCTACGAGCGGTACTTC
.	TRBV6-5	once	TRBJ1-6	CASSYSIAGKGSPLHF	TGTGCCAGCAGTTACTCGATTGCAGGGAAAGGTTCACCCCTCCACTTT
.	TRBV5-6	.	TRBJ2-7	CASSWGSSSYEQYF	TGTGCCAGCAGCTGGGGGTCTTCGTCCTACGAGCAGTACTTC
TRBD2	TRBV20-1	.	TRBJ2-3	CSAPLAGRPDTQYF	TGCAGTGCTCCCCTAGCGGGACGCCCAGATACGCAGTATTTT
.	TRBV7-9	.	TRBJ2-5	CASSLGQAAYF	TGTGCCAGCAGCTTAGGGCAGGCGGCGTACTTC
.	TRBV6-5	.	TRBJ2-5	CASSAGTQGETQYF	TGTGCCAGCAGTGCCGGGACCCAGGGGGAGACCCAGTACTTC
TRBD1	TRBV28	.	TRBJ2-7	CASSYKRTGPTYEQYF	TGTGCCAGCAGCTACAAAAGGACAGGGCCCACCTACGAGCAGTACTTC
.	TRBV29-1	many	TRBJ1-2	CSVEVRTPWGYGYTF	TGCAGCGTTGAAGTTCGGACGCCGTGGGGCTATGGCTACACCTTC
TRBD2	TRBV3-1	.	TRBJ2-5	CASSQGLAGPLQETQYF	TGTGCCAGCAGCCAAGGTCTAGCGGGCCCTTTACAAGAGACCCAGTACTTC
.	TRBV20-1	.	TRBJ1-5	CSARRGAQPQHF	TGCAGTGCTAGGAGGGGTGCTCAGCCCCAGCATTTT
.	TRBV4-1	.	TRBJ2-1	CASSQVASLSYNEQFF	TGCGCCAGCAGCCAAGTTGCGAGCCTATCCTACAATGAGCAGTTCTTC
.	TRBV19	.	TRBJ1-1	CASSARDRTEAFF	TGTGCCAGTAGTGCCCGGGACCGGACTGAAGCTTTCTTT
.	TRBV4-2	.	TRBJ2-3	CASRIGLSTDTQYF	TGTGCCAGCAGGATCGGGCTTAGCACAGATACGCAGTATTTT